The rows below give T cell receptor beta chains drawn from one sample of a study of blood T cell repertoires in COVID-19. Sequenced by immunoSEQ multiplex PCR; TCRdb stores in-frame clones only, minus some. The sample shows under 350,000 clones, about 88% of them seen only once. The sample consisted of peripheral blood. These receptors originate from a man younger than 30 with active or convalescent COVID-19. Both conserved end residues are part of each CDR3. Each record gives: J gene, V gene, clone size, D gene, CDR3 protein, CDR3 DNA. D genes are given only for firm matches. Clone size appears in some rows only: once, few, many, or a class for an expanded clone.

j_call: TRBJ1-1; v_call: TRBV5-4; clone_size: .; d_call: TRBD1; cdr3_aa: CASSSMDREAFF; cdr3_nt: TGTGCCAGCAGCTCTATGGACAGGGAAGCTTTCTTT
j_call: TRBJ2-2; v_call: TRBV11-1; clone_size: .; d_call: .; cdr3_aa: CASRNTGELFF; cdr3_nt: TGTGCCAGCCGGAACACCGGGGAGCTGTTTTTT
j_call: TRBJ1-1; v_call: TRBV25-1; clone_size: .; d_call: .; cdr3_aa: CASRGRMDTEAFF; cdr3_nt: TGTGCCAGCAGAGGGAGGATGGACACTGAAGCTTTCTTT
j_call: TRBJ2-7; v_call: TRBV6-5; clone_size: .; d_call: TRBD1; cdr3_aa: CASSPDRGRASEQYF; cdr3_nt: TGTGCCAGCAGCCCGGACAGGGGGCGCGCGTCCGAGCAGTACTTC
j_call: TRBJ2-2; v_call: TRBV6-5; clone_size: .; d_call: TRBD1; cdr3_aa: CASSYRGAQGAGELFF; cdr3_nt: TGTGCCAGCAGTTATCGCGGTGCACAGGGGGCCGGGGAGCTGTTTTTT
j_call: TRBJ1-1; v_call: TRBV30; clone_size: .; d_call: .; cdr3_aa: CAWSVQNEAFF; cdr3_nt: TGTGCCTGGAGTGTACAGAATGAAGCTTTCTTT
j_call: TRBJ2-7; v_call: TRBV5-1; clone_size: few; d_call: .; cdr3_aa: CASSLAQGTYEQYF; cdr3_nt: TGCGCCAGCAGCTTGGCCCAGGGTACCTACGAGCAGTACTTC
j_call: TRBJ2-5; v_call: TRBV7-8; clone_size: .; d_call: .; cdr3_aa: CASSRRDIKTQYF; cdr3_nt: TGTGCCAGCAGCCGCAGGGACATAAAGACCCAGTACTTC
j_call: TRBJ2-2; v_call: TRBV5-1; clone_size: .; d_call: TRBD1; cdr3_aa: CASSLATRGPTGELFF; cdr3_nt: TGCGCCAGCAGCTTGGCCACGAGGGGGCCAACCGGGGAGCTGTTTTTT
j_call: TRBJ1-4; v_call: TRBV19; clone_size: .; d_call: .; cdr3_aa: CASTFMEKLFF; cdr3_nt: TGTGCCAGTACCTTTATGGAAAAACTGTTTTTT
j_call: TRBJ2-7; v_call: TRBV9; clone_size: .; d_call: TRBD2; cdr3_aa: CASSVGGGRAVEQYF; cdr3_nt: TGTGCCAGCAGCGTAGGAGGTGGGAGGGCGGTCGAGCAGTACTTC
j_call: TRBJ1-2; v_call: TRBV3-1/TRBV3-2; clone_size: .; d_call: .; cdr3_aa: CASSPRQGGYGYTF; cdr3_nt: TGTGCCAGCAGCCCTCGTCAGGGTGGCTATGGCTACACCTTC
j_call: TRBJ2-1; v_call: TRBV12-3/TRBV12-4; clone_size: .; d_call: TRBD2; cdr3_aa: CASSTTSNNEQFF; cdr3_nt: TGTGCCAGCAGTACGACTAGCAACAATGAGCAGTTCTTC
j_call: TRBJ1-2; v_call: TRBV3-1/TRBV3-2; clone_size: .; d_call: .; cdr3_aa: CASTLSYGYTF; cdr3_nt: TGTGCCAGCACCCTGTCCTATGGCTACACCTTC
j_call: TRBJ2-5; v_call: TRBV5-5; clone_size: .; d_call: .; cdr3_aa: CASEGQGETQYF; cdr3_nt: TGTGCCAGCGAAGGGCAGGGAGAGACCCAGTACTTC
j_call: TRBJ1-1; v_call: TRBV6-4; clone_size: .; d_call: .; cdr3_aa: CASRRTQGGTEAFF; cdr3_nt: TGTGCCAGCAGACGAACACAGGGAGGGACTGAAGCTTTCTTT
j_call: TRBJ2-7; v_call: TRBV19; clone_size: once; d_call: TRBD1; cdr3_aa: CASRYGTGTYEQYF; cdr3_nt: TGTGCCAGTAGATATGGGACAGGAACTTACGAGCAGTACTTC
j_call: TRBJ1-2; v_call: TRBV5-1; clone_size: .; d_call: TRBD1; cdr3_aa: CASSLVPGQNGYTF; cdr3_nt: TGCGCCAGCAGCTTGGTCCCGGGACAGAATGGCTACACCTTC
j_call: TRBJ2-2; v_call: TRBV7-8; clone_size: .; d_call: TRBD2; cdr3_aa: CASSLAPSGRDTGELFF; cdr3_nt: TGTGCCAGCAGCTTAGCGCCCAGCGGGAGGGACACCGGGGAGCTGTTTTTT